This T cell receptor (beta chain) was found in a study of T cell repertoires in cytomegalovirus infection. Background on the study: HLA-B-restricted CMV epitopes that are well studied were used alongside recently identified HLA-C-restricted ones. Shared public TCR beta signatures pointed to both CMV infection and a matching HLA type. Regarding the study as a whole: Summed public TCR beta family frequency identified CMV carriers bearing the relevant HLA. HLA-C-restricted CMV-specific TCR beta clonotypes were dominant in the ex vivo response.

Via MiXCR, TCRdb re-called the reads, giving one row per CDR3 protein. The data contain about a million distinct CDR3 sequences, more than 25% of them singletons. Regarding this clonotype: Its antigen remains unknown.

CDR1 and CDR2 from the germline V gene are MNHNS and SASEGT. This CDR3 has 16 residues. V trimming: 1 base; J trimming: 4 bases; junction bases outside the gene matches: 5. The receptor's source is a human donor in good health (CMV status not recorded). Some clones in this sample may be carry-over from other donors' samples. This chain connects TRBV6-1 to TRBJ2-3, with 10 bases lining up with TRBD2. The sample in question was cultured CD8+ T cells from PBMCs, obtained from culture after CMV antigen stimulation. DNA for the CDR3: TGTGCCAGCAGTGAAGAGCTAGCGGGGGTCTCAGATACGCAGTATTTT. It yields the protein CASSEELAGVSDTQYF.